The 22 T cell receptor beta chains below all came from one sample that was sequenced in a study of T cell repertoires in ileal Crohn's disease. Measured with immunoSEQ multiplex PCR; TCRdb has only the in-frame clones, and not every one. The sample consists of some 17,000 clones, roughly 88% of them appearing once. Sequencing was performed on ileal tissue. The receptor set was obtained from an adult with Crohn's disease.

The chain combines TRBV2 with TRBJ2-7; 8 bases agree with TRBD1. The junction had 8 bases not matched to a gene; V was cut back by 10 bases and J by 3 bases. Germline loops: CDR1 SNHLY, CDR2 FYNNEI. The CDR3 sequence is 13 residues long. CDR3 sequence reads: CATSGTGGYEQYF. The CDR3 DNA reads as TGTGCCACCTCAGGGACAGGCGGCTACGAGCAGTACTTC.

The rearrangement joins TRBV25-1 to TRBJ2-7; 8 bases agree with TRBD1. Germline V gives CDR1 MGHDK, CDR2 SYGVNS. This CDR3 comprises 14 residues. After removal of 5 bases from V and 4 bases from J, the junction contained 7 bases not matched to a gene. The DNA of the CDR3 is TGTGCCAGCAGTTCTTGGGACAGGCCTTACGAGCAGTACTTC. It specifies CASSSWDRPYEQYF.

The chain uses TRBV5-1 and TRBJ1-2; tentatively, D is TRBD1 (5 bases). This CDR3 region has 13 residues. Germline loops: CDR1 SGHRS, CDR2 YFSETQ. Trimming stripped 3 bases from V and 5 bases from J, with 11 bases between. In DNA form, the CDR3 reads TGCGCCAGCAGCTCGGACACACGTTATGGCTACACCTTC. The encoded protein is CASSSDTRYGYTF.

This clone has only one observation. DNA of the CDR3: TGTGCCAGCAGTCAACAAGCGGGAGCTGAGACCCAGTACTTC. It translates to CASSQQAGAETQYF. The V call is TRBV28, the J call TRBJ2-5, with 8 bases identical to TRBD2. CDR3 size: 14 residues. The ends lost 5 bases at V and 5 bases at J; junction bases unmatched: 7. The germline CDR1 and CDR2 sequences are MDHEN and SYDVKM.

The chain employs TRBV28 and TRBJ1-2; D unclear. Germline V CDR1 and CDR2: MDHEN, SYDVKM. Trimming stripped 5 bases from V and 1 base from J, with 14 bases between. The CDR3 totals 15 residues. The CDR3 reads CASSPSDGVNYGYTF. CDR3 DNA sequence: TGTGCCAGCAGTCCTTCGGACGGGGTTAACTATGGCTACACCTTC.

CDR3 sequence (DNA): TGTGCCAGCAGCTTGACTAGCGGGAGGGAGACCCAGTACTTC. This sequence encodes CASSLTSGRETQYF. The V gene is TRBV5-4, the J gene TRBJ2-5; the match to TRBD2 covers 12 bases. The CDR3 loop spans 14 amino acids. The germline gives CDR1 SGHNT, CDR2 YYREEE (reference sequence). The V gene end was trimmed by 1 base and the J gene end by 5 bases; junction bases not matched to a gene: 0.

This clone appeared a single time. The chain has TRBV11-2 and TRBJ2-3; TRBD2 aligns across 8 bases. With 5 bases clipped from V and 6 bases from J, the junction kept 10 bases outside the gene matches. The germline V gene encodes CDR1 SGHAT and CDR2 FQNNGV. The CDR3 consists of 15 residues. The CDR3 loop is CASSREGGHGDTQYF. For the CDR3, the DNA is TGTGCCAGCAGCCGGGAGGGAGGGCATGGGGATACGCAGTATTTT. The full variable domain, in which reference TRBV11-2 and TRBJ2-3 provide the parts outside the CDR3, is EAGVAQSPRYKIIEKRQSVAFWCNPISGHATLYWYQQILGQGPKLLIQFQNNGVVDDSQLPKDRFSAERLKGVDSTLKIQPAKLEDSAVYLCASSREGGHGDTQYFGPGTRLTVL.

The V call is TRBV5-1, the J call TRBJ2-7, with TRBD1 identical over 9 bases. The germline V gene encodes CDR1 SGHRS and CDR2 YFSETQ. This CDR3 has 15 amino acids. Trimming at V came to 2 bases and at J to 0 bases, leaving 3 bases not matched to a gene. CDR3 nucleotides: TGCGCCAGCAGCTTTACAGGGGGCCTCTCCTACGAGCAGTACTTC. Its protein is CASSFTGGLSYEQYF.

The CDR3 nucleotides are TGTGCCAGCAGCCCGGGACAGGGGCCCTCTGGGGCCAACGTCCTGACTTTC. This codes for CASSPGQGPSGANVLTF. The chain uses TRBV11-3 and TRBJ2-6; 10 bases are shared with TRBD1. Germline V lookup: CDR1 SGHNT, CDR2 YENEEA. The CDR3 is made up of 17 amino acids. The J segment lost 0 bases and the V segment lost 5 bases, leaving 4 bases of the junction unmatched.

V is TRBV10-3 and J is TRBJ2-3; tentative D call: TRBD2 (5 bases). Deletions cut 2 bases from V and 4 bases from J, with 13 bases between. This CDR3 region has 15 residues. Per germline, CDR1 ENHRY and CDR2 SYGVKD. CDR3 nucleotides: TGTGCCATCAGTGAGGCCCGACGGGGTCCAGATACGCAGTATTTT. It is translated as CAISEARRGPDTQYF.

CDR3 nucleotides: TGTGCCAGCAGCTTTGCAGGCGTAGATACGCAGTATTTT. Translation: CASSFAGVDTQYF. V gene TRBV11-2 combines with J gene TRBJ2-3; no clear D gene. The V gene's germline CDR1 is SGHAT and CDR2 FQNNGV. This CDR3 is built from 13 residues. Trimming removed 3 bases from V and 5 bases from J, with 9 bases in between.

The genes are TRBV7-9 and TRBJ1-1; D gene ambiguous. CDR1 and CDR2 from the germline V gene are SEHNR and FQNEAQ (reference sequence). V was trimmed by 3 bases and J by 0 bases, leaving 11 bases between them. The CDR3 runs to 15 residues. The CDR3 sequence: CASSFGWPMNTEAFF. For the CDR3, the DNA is TGTGCCAGCAGCTTCGGGTGGCCCATGAACACTGAAGCTTTCTTT.

The chain has TRBV2 and TRBJ2-5; perhaps TRBD2 as D (5 bases). The CDR3 is 13 residues long. The V gene's germline CDR1 is SNHLY and CDR2 FYNNEI. V dropped 10 bases and J dropped 7 bases, with 19 bases sitting between them. In DNA, the CDR3 is TGTGCCACCACAGTGGAAGGGAGAGGGACCCAGTACTTC. Its translation is CATTVEGRGTQYF.

The chain uses TRBV10-3 and TRBJ1-1, with 9 bases that match TRBD1. V shed 10 bases, J shed 4 bases, and the junction held 7 bases outside the gene matches. Germline V CDR1 and CDR2: ENHRY, SYGVKD. CDR3 length: 13 amino acids. CDR3 in DNA: TGTGCCACGCTGACAGGGGGGCGCACTGAAGCTTTCTTT. As protein: CATLTGGRTEAFF.

The rearrangement links TRBV5-6 to TRBJ2-5, with a weak D call TRBD1 (5 bases). Per germline, CDR1 SGHDT and CDR2 YYEEEE. The CDR3 runs to 14 residues. Trimming took off 1 base at V and 1 base at J, with 8 bases between the two ends. This CDR3 reads CASSLRQGQETQYF. CDR3 DNA sequence: TGTGCCAGCAGCTTGAGGCAGGGCCAAGAGACCCAGTACTTC.

The gene calls are TRBV12-5 and TRBJ1-2; D might be TRBD1 (6 bases). Trimming stripped 0 bases from V and 7 bases from J, with 27 bases between. Germline CDR1 is LGHNT and CDR2 is FRNRAP. The CDR3 is 19 residues long. CDR3 in DNA: TGTGCTAGTGGTTTGGTATTGACAGGTAGGATTCCTTGGGACCTTGGCTACACCTTC. This sequence encodes CASGLVLTGRIPWDLGYTF. Full variable domain (rest looked up from reference TRBV12-5 and TRBJ1-2): DARVTQTPRHKVTEMGQEVTMRCQPILGHNTVFWYRQTMMQGLELLAYFRNRAPLDDSGMPKDRFSAEMPDATLATLKIQPSEPRDSAVYFCASGLVLTGRIPWDLGYTFGSGTRLTVV.

This chain uses TRBV6-1 with TRBJ2-7, with 8 bases fitting TRBD1. V lost 2 bases, J lost 3 bases, and 9 bases stayed unmatched. Germline CDR1 is MNHNS and CDR2 is SASEGT. The CDR3 is made up of 16 amino acids. In DNA, the CDR3 is TGTGCCAGCAGTGAATATCCAGGACAGGGAAACTACGAGCAGTACTTC. It specifies CASSEYPGQGNYEQYF.

The chain has TRBV6-1 and TRBJ1-2; D unresolved. CDR1 MNHNS and CDR2 SASEGT come from the germline V gene. This CDR3 spans 15 amino acids. Trimming cost V 2 bases and J 4 bases, with 14 bases left between them. The CDR3 loop is CASSELDRRGYGYTF. Written as DNA, the CDR3 is TGTGCCAGCAGTGAATTGGACCGGCGGGGCTATGGCTACACCTTC.

The chain employs TRBV9 and TRBJ1-2, with D perhaps matching TRBD1 (6 bases). CDR1 SGDLS and CDR2 YYNGEE come from the germline V gene. With 3 bases removed from V and 6 bases from J, the gap between germline ends came to 15 bases. The CDR3 has 14 residues. CDR3 loop: CASSAANAGDGYTF. The CDR3 DNA is TGTGCCAGCAGCGCAGCGAACGCAGGGGATGGCTACACCTTC.

This chain uses TRBV6-1 with TRBJ2-3; 8 nucleotides agree with TRBD2. The CDR3 runs to 14 residues. V shed 6 bases and J 4 bases; nucleotides not matched to a gene: 6. Germline V gives CDR1 MNHNS, CDR2 SASEGT. The CDR3 DNA follows: TGTGCCAGCAGGGAGCGGGAGAGCGCAGATACGCAGTATTTT. Encoded protein: CASRERESADTQYF.

This chain uses TRBV2 with TRBJ1-1; tentative D call: TRBD1 (6 bases). Germline CDR1 and CDR2: SNHLY and FYNNEI. The length of the CDR3 is 15 residues. V was clipped by 5 bases and J by 1 base, with 14 bases between them. The CDR3 region is CASSYDRSGNTEAFF. The CDR3 DNA reads TGTGCCAGCAGTTACGACAGGTCTGGGAACACTGAAGCTTTCTTT.

The CDR3 DNA reads TGTGCCAGCAGCCCATCTGGGGGAGGAAGAACCTACGAGCAGTACTTC. Translation gives CASSPSGGGRTYEQYF. V usage is TRBV11-2 and J usage is TRBJ2-7; D is possibly TRBD2 (6 bases). The CDR3 length is 16 residues. V was trimmed by 5 bases and J by 2 bases, leaving 19 bases between them. The germline CDR1 and CDR2 sequences are SGHAT and FQNNGV.